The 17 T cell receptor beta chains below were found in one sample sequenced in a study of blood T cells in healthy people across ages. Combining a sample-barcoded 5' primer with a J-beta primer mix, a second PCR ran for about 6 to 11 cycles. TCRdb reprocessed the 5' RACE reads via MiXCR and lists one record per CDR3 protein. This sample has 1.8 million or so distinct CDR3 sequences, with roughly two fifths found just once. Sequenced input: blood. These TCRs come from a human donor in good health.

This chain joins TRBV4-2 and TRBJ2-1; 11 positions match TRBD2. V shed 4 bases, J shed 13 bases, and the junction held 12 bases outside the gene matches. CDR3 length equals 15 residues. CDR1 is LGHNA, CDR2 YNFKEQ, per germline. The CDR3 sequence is CASSPLAGGQETQFF. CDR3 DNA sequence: TGTGCCAGCAGCCCCTTAGCGGGGGGGCAAGAGACCCAGTTCTTC.

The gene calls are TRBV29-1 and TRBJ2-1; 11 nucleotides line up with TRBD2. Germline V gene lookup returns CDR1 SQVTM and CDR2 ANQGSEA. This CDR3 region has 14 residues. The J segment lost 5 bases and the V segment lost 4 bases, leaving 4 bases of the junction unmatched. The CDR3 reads CSVVRSGGDNEQFF. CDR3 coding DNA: TGCAGCGTTGTCCGTAGCGGGGGGGACAATGAGCAGTTCTTC.

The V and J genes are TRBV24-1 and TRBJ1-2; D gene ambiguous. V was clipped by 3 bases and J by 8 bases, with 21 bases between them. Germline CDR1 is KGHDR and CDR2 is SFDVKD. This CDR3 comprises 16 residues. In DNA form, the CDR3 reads TGTGCCACCAGTGATGGAACCGCGGGTAGAGGTAGAGGCTACACCTTC. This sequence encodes CATSDGTAGRGRGYTF.

CDR3 DNA: TGTGCCAGCAGCTTGACGGAGGGACACCCGGGGAATGAGCAGTTCTTC. This translates into CASSLTEGHPGNEQFF. The chain uses TRBV5-6 and TRBJ2-1, with D tentatively TRBD1 or TRBD2 (6 bases each). Germline V gene lookup returns CDR1 SGHDT and CDR2 YYEEEE. The V and J ends lost 1 base and 7 bases respectively, with 18 bases between them. The CDR3 has 16 residues.

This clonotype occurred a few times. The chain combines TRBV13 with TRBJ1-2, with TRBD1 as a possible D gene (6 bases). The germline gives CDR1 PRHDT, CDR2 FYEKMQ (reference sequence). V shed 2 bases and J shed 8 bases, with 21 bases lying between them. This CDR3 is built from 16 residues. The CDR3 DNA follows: TGTGCCAGCAGCTTACACGGCAGGGGAGGAATGGGAGGCTACACCTTC. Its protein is CASSLHGRGGMGGYTF.

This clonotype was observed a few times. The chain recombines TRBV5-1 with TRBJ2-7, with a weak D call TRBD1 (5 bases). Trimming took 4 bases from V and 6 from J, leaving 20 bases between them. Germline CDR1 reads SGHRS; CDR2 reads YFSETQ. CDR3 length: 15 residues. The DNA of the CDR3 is TGCGCCAGCAGCAACACAGGAACCCCCTCATCCGAGCAGTACTTC. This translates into CASSNTGTPSSEQYF.

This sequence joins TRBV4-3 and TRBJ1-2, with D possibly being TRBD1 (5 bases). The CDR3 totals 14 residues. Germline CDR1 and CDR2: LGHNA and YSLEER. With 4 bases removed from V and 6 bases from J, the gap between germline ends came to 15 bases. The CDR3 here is CASSPFAGTDGYTF. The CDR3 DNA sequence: TGCGCCAGCAGCCCCTTCGCAGGGACGGATGGCTACACCTTC.

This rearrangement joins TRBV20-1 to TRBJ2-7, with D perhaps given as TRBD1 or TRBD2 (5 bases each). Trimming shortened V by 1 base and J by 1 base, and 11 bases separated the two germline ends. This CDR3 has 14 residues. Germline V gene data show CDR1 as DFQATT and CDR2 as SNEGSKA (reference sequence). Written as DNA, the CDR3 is TGCAGTGCTAGAGCCTTTGGGGGTTCCTACGAGCAGTACTTC. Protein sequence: CSARAFGGSYEQYF.

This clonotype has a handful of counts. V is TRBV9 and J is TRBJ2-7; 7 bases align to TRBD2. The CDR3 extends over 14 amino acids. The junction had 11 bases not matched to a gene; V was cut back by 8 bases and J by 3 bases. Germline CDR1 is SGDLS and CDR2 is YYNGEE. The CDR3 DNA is TGTGCCAGTTCCGCGGGGGATGGAATCTACGAGCAGTACTTC. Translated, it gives CASSAGDGIYEQYF.

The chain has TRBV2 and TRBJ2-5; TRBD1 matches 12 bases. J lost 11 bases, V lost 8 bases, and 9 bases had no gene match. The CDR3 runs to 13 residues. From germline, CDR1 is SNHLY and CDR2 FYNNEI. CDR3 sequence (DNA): TGTGCCAGCCGGGACAGGGGGCTAGGAGAGCAGTACTTC. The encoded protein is CASRDRGLGEQYF.

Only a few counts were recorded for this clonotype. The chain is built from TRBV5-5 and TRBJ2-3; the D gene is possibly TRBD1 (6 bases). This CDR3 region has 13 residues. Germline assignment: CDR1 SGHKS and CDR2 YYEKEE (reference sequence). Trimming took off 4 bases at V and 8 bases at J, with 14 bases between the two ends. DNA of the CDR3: TGTGCCAGCAGCGGGACAAGAGGAGGTACGCAGTATTTT. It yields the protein CASSGTRGGTQYF.

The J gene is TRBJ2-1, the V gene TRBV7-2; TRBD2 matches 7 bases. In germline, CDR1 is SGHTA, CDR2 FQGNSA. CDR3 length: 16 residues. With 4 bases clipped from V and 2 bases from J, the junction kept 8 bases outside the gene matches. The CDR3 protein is CASSSFRGEAYNEQFF. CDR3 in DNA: TGTGCCAGCAGCTCGTTCCGGGGGGAGGCCTACAATGAGCAGTTCTTC.

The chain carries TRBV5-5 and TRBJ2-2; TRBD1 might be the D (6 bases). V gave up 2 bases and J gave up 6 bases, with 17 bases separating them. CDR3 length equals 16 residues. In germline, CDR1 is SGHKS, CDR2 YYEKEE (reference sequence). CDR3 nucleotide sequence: TGTGCCAGCAGCTTCCAAACCTCTACAGGGTCCGGGGAGCTGTTTTTT. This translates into CASSFQTSTGSGELFF.

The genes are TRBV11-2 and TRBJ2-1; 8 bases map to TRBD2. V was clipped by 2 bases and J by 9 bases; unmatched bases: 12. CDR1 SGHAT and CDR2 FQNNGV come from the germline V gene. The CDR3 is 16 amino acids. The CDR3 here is CASSLRGNGGASEQFF. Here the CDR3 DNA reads TGTGCCAGCAGCTTAAGGGGGAACGGGGGGGCCAGTGAGCAGTTCTTC.

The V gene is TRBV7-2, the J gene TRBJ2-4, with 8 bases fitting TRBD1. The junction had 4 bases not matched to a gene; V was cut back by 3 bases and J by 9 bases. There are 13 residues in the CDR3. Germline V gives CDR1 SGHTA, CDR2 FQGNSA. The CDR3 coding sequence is TGTGCCAGCAGCTTTGGACAGGGAGGCATTCAGTACTTC. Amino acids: CASSFGQGGIQYF.

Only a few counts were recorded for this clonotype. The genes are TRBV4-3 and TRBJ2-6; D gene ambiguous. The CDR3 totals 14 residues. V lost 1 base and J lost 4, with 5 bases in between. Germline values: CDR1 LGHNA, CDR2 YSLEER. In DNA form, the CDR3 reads TGCGCCAGCAGCCAAGTGCCCGGGGCCAACGTCCTGACTTTC. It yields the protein CASSQVPGANVLTF.

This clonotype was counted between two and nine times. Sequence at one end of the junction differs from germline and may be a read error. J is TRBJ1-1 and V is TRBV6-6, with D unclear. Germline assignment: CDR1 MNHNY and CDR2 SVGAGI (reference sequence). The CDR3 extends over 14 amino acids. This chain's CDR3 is CASSYSGEYTKAFF. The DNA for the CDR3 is TGTGCCAGCAGTTACTCCGGGGAATACACTAAAGCTTTCTTT.